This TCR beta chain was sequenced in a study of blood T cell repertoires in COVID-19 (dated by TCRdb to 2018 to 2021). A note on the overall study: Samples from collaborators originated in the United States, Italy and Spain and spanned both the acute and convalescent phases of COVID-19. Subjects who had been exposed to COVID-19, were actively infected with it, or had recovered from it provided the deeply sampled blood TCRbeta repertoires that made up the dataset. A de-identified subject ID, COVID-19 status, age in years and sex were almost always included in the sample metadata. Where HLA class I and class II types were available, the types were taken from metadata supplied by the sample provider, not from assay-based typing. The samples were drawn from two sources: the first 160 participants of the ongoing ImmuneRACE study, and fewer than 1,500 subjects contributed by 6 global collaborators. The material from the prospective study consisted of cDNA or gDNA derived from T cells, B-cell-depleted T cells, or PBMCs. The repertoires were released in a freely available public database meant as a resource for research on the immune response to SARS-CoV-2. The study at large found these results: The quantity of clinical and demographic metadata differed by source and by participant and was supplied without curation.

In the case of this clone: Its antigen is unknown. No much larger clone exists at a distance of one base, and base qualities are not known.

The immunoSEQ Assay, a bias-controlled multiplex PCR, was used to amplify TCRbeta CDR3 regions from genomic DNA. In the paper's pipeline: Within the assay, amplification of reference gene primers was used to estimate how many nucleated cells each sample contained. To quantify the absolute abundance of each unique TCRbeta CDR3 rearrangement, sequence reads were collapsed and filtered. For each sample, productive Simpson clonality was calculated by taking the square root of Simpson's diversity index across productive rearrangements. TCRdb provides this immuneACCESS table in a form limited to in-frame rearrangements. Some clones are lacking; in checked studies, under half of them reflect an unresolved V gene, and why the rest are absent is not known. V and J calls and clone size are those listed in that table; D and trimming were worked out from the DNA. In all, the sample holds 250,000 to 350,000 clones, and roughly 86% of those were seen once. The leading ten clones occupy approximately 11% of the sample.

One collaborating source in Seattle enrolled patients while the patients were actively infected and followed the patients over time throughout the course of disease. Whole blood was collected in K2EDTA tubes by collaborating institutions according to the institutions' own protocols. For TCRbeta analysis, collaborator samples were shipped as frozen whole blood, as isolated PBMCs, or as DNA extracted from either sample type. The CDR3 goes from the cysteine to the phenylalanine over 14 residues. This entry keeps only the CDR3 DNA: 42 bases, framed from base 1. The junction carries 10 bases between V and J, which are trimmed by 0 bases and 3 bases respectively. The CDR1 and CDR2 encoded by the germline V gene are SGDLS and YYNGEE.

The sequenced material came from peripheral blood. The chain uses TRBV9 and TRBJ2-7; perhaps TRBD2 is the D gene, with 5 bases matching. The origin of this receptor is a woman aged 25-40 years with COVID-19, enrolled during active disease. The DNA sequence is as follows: TGTGCCAGCAGCGTAGACGAGGGCCGCTACGAGCAGTACTTC. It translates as CASSVDEGRYEQYF.